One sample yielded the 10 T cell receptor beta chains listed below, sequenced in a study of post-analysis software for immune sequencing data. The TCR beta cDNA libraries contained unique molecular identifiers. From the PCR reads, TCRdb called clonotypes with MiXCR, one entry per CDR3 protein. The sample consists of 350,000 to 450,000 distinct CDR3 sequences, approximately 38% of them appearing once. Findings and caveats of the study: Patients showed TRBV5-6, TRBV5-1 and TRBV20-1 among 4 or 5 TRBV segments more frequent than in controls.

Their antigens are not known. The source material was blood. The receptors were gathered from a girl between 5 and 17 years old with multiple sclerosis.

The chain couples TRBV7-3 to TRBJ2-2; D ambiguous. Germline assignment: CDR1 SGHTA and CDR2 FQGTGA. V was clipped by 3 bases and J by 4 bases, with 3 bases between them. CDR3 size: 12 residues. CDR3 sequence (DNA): TGTGCCAGCAGCTTTGGCACCGGGGAGCTGTTTTTT. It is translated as CASSFGTGELFF.

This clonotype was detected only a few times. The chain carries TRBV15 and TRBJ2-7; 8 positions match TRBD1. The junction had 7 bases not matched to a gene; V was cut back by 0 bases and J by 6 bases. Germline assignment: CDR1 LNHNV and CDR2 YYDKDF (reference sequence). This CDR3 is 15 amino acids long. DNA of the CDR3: TGTGCCACCAGCAGAGATCGGGGCAGGGGGCGCGAGCAGTACTTC. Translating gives CATSRDRGRGREQYF. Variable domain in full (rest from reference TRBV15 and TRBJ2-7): DAMVIQNPRYQVTQFGKPVTLSCSQTLNHNVMYWYQQKSSQAPKLLFHYYDKDFNNEADTPDNFQSRRPNTSFCFLDIRSPGLGDTAMYLCATSRDRGRGREQYFGPGTRLTVT.

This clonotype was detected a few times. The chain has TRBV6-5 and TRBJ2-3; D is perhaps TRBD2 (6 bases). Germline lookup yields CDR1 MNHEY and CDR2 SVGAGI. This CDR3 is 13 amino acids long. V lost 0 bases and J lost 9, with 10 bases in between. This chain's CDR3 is CASSYSSGGTQYF. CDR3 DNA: TGTGCCAGCAGTTACTCCTCCGGGGGAACGCAGTATTTT.

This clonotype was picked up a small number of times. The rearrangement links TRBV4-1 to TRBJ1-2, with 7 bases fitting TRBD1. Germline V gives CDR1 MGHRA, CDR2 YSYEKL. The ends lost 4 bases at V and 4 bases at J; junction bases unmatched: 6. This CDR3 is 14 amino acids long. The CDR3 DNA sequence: TGCGCCAGCAGCCCCACGGCAGGGGGCTATGGCTACACCTTC. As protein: CASSPTAGGYGYTF.

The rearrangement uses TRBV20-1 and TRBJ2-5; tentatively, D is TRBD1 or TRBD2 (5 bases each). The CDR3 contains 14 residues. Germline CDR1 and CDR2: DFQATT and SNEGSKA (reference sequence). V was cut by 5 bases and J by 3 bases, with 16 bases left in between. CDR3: CSAFPGPSEETQYF. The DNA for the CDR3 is TGCAGTGCTTTTCCGGGACCCAGTGAAGAGACCCAGTACTTC.

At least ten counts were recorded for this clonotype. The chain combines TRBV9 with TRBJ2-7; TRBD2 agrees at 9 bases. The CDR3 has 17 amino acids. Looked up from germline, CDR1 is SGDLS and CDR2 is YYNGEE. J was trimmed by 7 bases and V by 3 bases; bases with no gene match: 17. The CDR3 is CASSAHPASGVLGEQYF. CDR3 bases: TGTGCCAGCAGCGCCCATCCGGCTAGCGGGGTCTTGGGGGAGCAGTACTTC.

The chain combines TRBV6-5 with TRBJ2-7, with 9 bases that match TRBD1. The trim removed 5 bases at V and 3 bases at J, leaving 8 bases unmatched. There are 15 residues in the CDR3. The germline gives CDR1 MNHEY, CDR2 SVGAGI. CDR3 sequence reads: CASSPGTGIYYEQYF. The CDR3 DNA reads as TGTGCCAGCAGTCCTGGGACAGGGATTTACTACGAGCAGTACTTC.

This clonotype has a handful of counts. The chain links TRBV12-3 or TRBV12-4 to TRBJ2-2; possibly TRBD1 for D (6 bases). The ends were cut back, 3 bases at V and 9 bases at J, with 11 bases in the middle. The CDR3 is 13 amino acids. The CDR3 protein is CASSFQGSRELFF. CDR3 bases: TGTGCCAGCAGTTTTCAGGGGTCCCGGGAGCTGTTTTTT.

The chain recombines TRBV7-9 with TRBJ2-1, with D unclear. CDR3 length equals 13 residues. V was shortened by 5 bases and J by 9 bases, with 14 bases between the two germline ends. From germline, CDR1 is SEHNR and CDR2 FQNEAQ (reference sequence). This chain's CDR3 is CASSLVRSGEQFF. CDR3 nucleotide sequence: TGTGCCAGCAGCCTCGTAAGGAGTGGTGAGCAGTTCTTC.

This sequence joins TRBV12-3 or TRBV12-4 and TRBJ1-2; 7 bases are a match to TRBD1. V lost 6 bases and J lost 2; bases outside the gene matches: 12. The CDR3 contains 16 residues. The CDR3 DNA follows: TGTGCCAGCAGCTCCCGTCGACAGGGATTAAACTATGGCTACACCTTC. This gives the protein CASSSRRQGLNYGYTF.